This record covers a single TCR beta chain. Its antigen is currently unknown. The record originates from a study of cytomegalovirus exposure and HLA in healthy donors. Study observations and caveats: Both high specificity and high sensitivity reportedly marked the classifier's diagnosis of cytomegalovirus status. Cytomegalovirus association was assigned to about 150 TCR beta chains.

Produced via immunoSEQ multiplex PCR; TCRdb's table is partial and in-frame only. The repertoire includes 110,000 to 150,000 clones, roughly nine tenths of them detected once, and around 0.7% sits in the top ten. V dropped 0 bases and J dropped 1; count of bases not matched to a gene: 9. Germline V gene data show CDR1 as MGHRA and CDR2 as YSYEKL. The CDR3 is 18 residues long. The origin of this receptor is a man aged 18 to 30 in good health and CMV-seronegative. The chain uses TRBV4-1 and TRBJ2-7; 10 bases map to TRBD2. The sample consisted of PBMCs. The CDR3 DNA reads TGCGCCAGCAGCCAAGAAGTTCTAGCGGGGGAGCTGTCCTACGAGCAGTACTTC. Its translation: CASSQEVLAGELSYEQYF.